A single sample is the source of the 31 T cell receptor beta chains below, sequenced in a study of technical replicates of blood from several donors. Libraries were prepared by immunoSEQ multiplex PCR; TCRdb keeps only in-frame clonotypes and omits some of them. The repertoire holds more than 90,000 clones, with more than 90% as singletons. Input material: T cells isolated from PBMCs. The receptors derive from a human donor in good health.

The chain combines TRBV5-6 with TRBJ2-6; 7 positions match TRBD1. CDR1 SGHDT and CDR2 YYEEEE come from the germline V gene. The CDR3 is 17 residues long. After removal of 3 bases from V and 2 bases from J, the junction contained 8 bases not matched to a gene. The CDR3 DNA follows: TGTGCCAGCAGCTCCTCGGCCGACAGGGCTGGGGCCAACGTCCTGACTTTC. Protein sequence: CASSSSADRAGANVLTF. Complete variable domain (other parts from reference TRBV5-6 and TRBJ2-6): DAGVTQSPTHLIKTRGQQVTLRCSPKSGHDTVSWYQQALGQGPQFIFQYYEEEERQRGNFPDRFSGHQFPNYSSELNVNALLLGDSALYLCASSSSADRAGANVLTFGAGSRLTVL.

This clone was counted a single time. The CDR3 sequence is CASSLGVNYGYTF. CDR3 DNA sequence: TGCGCCAGCAGCTTGGGAGTTAACTATGGCTACACCTTC. The gene calls are TRBV5-1 and TRBJ1-2; D is unclear. Germline V gives CDR1 SGHRS, CDR2 YFSETQ. V was trimmed by 0 bases and J by 1 base, leaving 4 bases between them. The CDR3 has 13 amino acids.

This clone has only one observation. The rearrangement joins TRBV30 to TRBJ2-7; TRBD1 is a possible D gene (6 bases). Trimming stripped 4 bases from V and 3 bases from J, with 16 bases between. Germline CDR1 and CDR2: GTSNPN and SVGIG (reference sequence). CDR3 length: 14 amino acids. For the CDR3, the DNA is TGTGCCTGGACCCCGGACAGCTGGAACTACGAGCAGTACTTC. It is translated as CAWTPDSWNYEQYF.

V and J are TRBV29-1 and TRBJ2-7; TRBD1 agrees at 8 bases. V lost 6 bases, J lost 5 bases, and 6 bases stayed unmatched. The CDR3 sequence is 12 residues long. The germline V gene encodes CDR1 SQVTM and CDR2 ANQGSEA. The CDR3 DNA reads TGCAGCGTAGTTCAGGGGGCGAACGAGCAGTACTTC. Translation gives CSVVQGANEQYF.

J is TRBJ2-1 and V is TRBV5-4; 8 nucleotides line up with TRBD2. Germline V gene sequence: CDR1 SGHNT, CDR2 YYREEE (reference sequence). The CDR3 length is 15 residues. Losses at the gene ends were 1 base for V and 4 bases for J; bases not matched to a gene: 4. The CDR3 sequence is CASSLPSGLYNEQFF. In DNA form, the CDR3 reads TGTGCCAGCAGCTTGCCTAGCGGGTTGTACAATGAGCAGTTCTTC. Full variable domain (rest looked up from reference TRBV5-4 and TRBJ2-1): ETGVTQSPTHLIKTRGQQVTLRCSSQSGHNTVSWYQQALGQGPQFIFQYYREEENGRGNFPPRFSGLQFPNYSSELNVNALELDDSALYLCASSLPSGLYNEQFFGPGTRLTVL.

This sequence joins TRBV7-9 and TRBJ1-2; 7 bases match TRBD1. Losses at the gene ends were 4 bases for V and 5 bases for J; bases not matched to a gene: 1. This CDR3 has 12 residues. The V gene's germline CDR1 is SEHNR and CDR2 FQNEAQ (reference sequence). The CDR3 region has the DNA TGTGCCAGCAGCTCAGGGGGGTATGGCTACACCTTC. It specifies CASSSGGYGYTF.

CDR3 in amino acids: CASSYLGEQYF. The CDR3 DNA sequence: TGTGCCAGCAGTTATCTCGGCGAGCAGTACTTC. The chain combines TRBV6-5 with TRBJ2-7; D unresolved. The CDR3 extends over 11 amino acids. Germline V lookup: CDR1 MNHEY, CDR2 SVGAGI. Trimming left V 3 bases short and J 6 bases short, with 6 bases between.

This clone occurred once. CDR3 sequence: CASRQLAGGNYEQFF. The CDR3 DNA follows: TGTGCCAGCAGACAACTAGCGGGAGGTAACTATGAGCAGTTCTTC. The chain uses TRBV6-5 and TRBJ2-1; 12 bases map to TRBD2. The germline gives CDR1 MNHEY, CDR2 SVGAGI. This CDR3 has 15 amino acids. V lost 6 bases and J lost 8; bases outside the gene matches: 8.

This chain links TRBV10-3 with TRBJ2-3, with TRBD2 as a possible D gene (6 bases). The germline V and J ends were trimmed by 11 bases and 4 bases, with 13 bases remaining between them. This CDR3 has 12 residues. Germline V CDR1 and CDR2: ENHRY, SYGVKD. The CDR3 reads CASMGGPDTQYF. In nucleotides, the CDR3 is TGTGCCTCCATGGGGGGTCCAGATACGCAGTATTTT.

The CDR3 here is CATSTRETEAFF. For the CDR3, the DNA is TGTGCCACCAGCACTAGGGAGACTGAAGCTTTCTTT. V and J are TRBV15 and TRBJ1-1; D gene ambiguous. V dropped 4 bases and J dropped 5 bases, with 8 bases sitting between them. Looked up from germline, CDR1 is LNHNV and CDR2 is YYDKDF (reference sequence). The CDR3 sequence is 12 residues long.

This clone was detected once. The genes are TRBV5-5 and TRBJ2-7; D not certain. This CDR3 has 15 residues. Trimming took off 1 base at V and 5 bases at J, with 16 bases between the two ends. Germline assignment: CDR1 SGHKS and CDR2 YYEKEE (reference sequence). CDR3: CASSLFWSSTNEQYF. The CDR3, as DNA: TGTGCCAGCAGCTTGTTTTGGAGCAGCACCAACGAGCAGTACTTC.

Only one count was recorded for this clone. The V gene is TRBV14, the J gene TRBJ2-6; 8 nucleotides match TRBD1. V dropped 0 bases and J dropped 2; count of bases not matched to a gene: 3. Germline V gene sequence: CDR1 SGHDN, CDR2 FVKESK. This CDR3 has 17 residues. CDR3 in amino acids: CASSQEGTGTGANVLTF. DNA of the CDR3: TGTGCCAGCAGCCAAGAAGGGACAGGAACTGGGGCCAACGTCCTGACTTTC. Full variable domain (rest looked up from reference TRBV14 and TRBJ2-6): EAGVTQFPSHSVIEKGQTVTLRCDPISGHDNLYWYRRVMGKEIKFLLHFVKESKQDESGMPNNRFLAERTGGTYSTLKVQPAELEDSGVYFCASSQEGTGTGANVLTFGAGSRLTVL.

The rearrangement uses TRBV14 and TRBJ2-5; D perhaps matches TRBD1 (5 bases). This CDR3 comprises 14 residues. V was pared by 0 bases and J by 2 bases, with 7 bases between. The germline V gene encodes CDR1 SGHDN and CDR2 FVKESK. For the CDR3, the DNA is TGTGCCAGCAGCCAAGAACGACAGCAAGAGACCCAGTACTTC. Amino acid sequence: CASSQERQQETQYF. Complete variable domain (other parts from reference TRBV14 and TRBJ2-5): EAGVTQFPSHSVIEKGQTVTLRCDPISGHDNLYWYRRVMGKEIKFLLHFVKESKQDESGMPNNRFLAERTGGTYSTLKVQPAELEDSGVYFCASSQERQQETQYFGPGTRLLVL.

This clone appeared a single time. The rearrangement joins TRBV27 to TRBJ2-5, with D possibly TRBD1 on 6 matching bases. Trimming removed 6 bases at V and 0 bases at J, with 11 bases between. Germline-derived CDR1 and CDR2 are MNHEY and SMNVEV (reference sequence). This CDR3 contains 14 residues. CDR3 sequence: CASRPQGHQETQYF. The CDR3 DNA is TGTGCCAGCAGGCCCCAGGGGCACCAAGAGACCCAGTACTTC.

The J gene is TRBJ2-1, the V gene TRBV14, with 12 positions matching TRBD2. CDR1 SGHDN and CDR2 FVKESK come from the germline V gene. With V trimmed by 4 bases and J by 4 bases, 2 bases remained unmatched. The length of the CDR3 is 15 residues. The CDR3 sequence is CASSLGTSGYNEQFF. The CDR3 DNA is TGTGCCAGCAGCCTGGGGACTAGCGGGTACAATGAGCAGTTCTTC.

The chain has TRBV7-9 and TRBJ2-7; 12 bases are a match to TRBD2. Trimming took 6 bases from V and 10 from J; bases not matched to a gene: 13. Germline V gene sequence: CDR1 SEHNR, CDR2 FQNEAQ (reference sequence). The CDR3 is 15 residues long. CDR3 DNA: TGTGCCAGCAGTCGAGATAATAGACTAGCGGGGGCACAGTACTTC. Translation gives CASSRDNRLAGAQYF.

This clone was seen once. The genes are TRBV10-3 and TRBJ1-2; D unclear. The CDR3 has 14 amino acids. Between the trimmed V and J ends, which lost 0 bases and 8 bases, there was a span of 13 bases. Germline CDR1 ENHRY, CDR2 SYGVKD. CDR3 residues: CAISESSGRFGYTF. The CDR3 DNA is TGTGCCATCAGTGAGTCGAGTGGGAGGTTCGGCTACACCTTC.

This sequence joins TRBV12-5 and TRBJ2-1; 8 nucleotides match TRBD1. Germline lookup yields CDR1 LGHNT and CDR2 FRNRAP. The CDR3 has 14 amino acids. J was trimmed by 8 bases and V by 6 bases; bases with no gene match: 9. The CDR3 DNA follows: TGTGCTAGTGGGGGCCGCGACAGGGGCGATGAGCAGTTCTTC. Amino acid sequence: CASGGRDRGDEQFF.

Remarks on this clone: This sample also contains other DNA sequences that code for the same CDR3. V and J are TRBV5-1 and TRBJ1-4; no clear D. Looked up from germline, CDR1 is SGHRS and CDR2 is YFSETQ. The CDR3 extends over 13 amino acids. V was pared by 0 bases and J by 5 bases, with 5 bases between. The CDR3 coding sequence is TGCGCCAGCAGCTTGGGGGCGAATGAAAAACTGTTTTTT. Translating gives CASSLGANEKLFF.

CDR3 sequence (DNA): TGTGCCAGCAGCCAAGGGAGTCGGAACACTGAAGCTTTCTTT. It yields the protein CASSQGSRNTEAFF. The chain is built from TRBV2 and TRBJ1-1; D remains unclear. This CDR3 has 14 residues. The germline V gene encodes CDR1 SNHLY and CDR2 FYNNEI. V was clipped by 6 bases and J by 1 base, with 12 bases between them.

Concerning this clone: Distinct nucleotide sequences in the sample also encode this CDR3. This sequence joins TRBV4-1 and TRBJ1-1; the D is unclear. Trimming shortened V by 6 bases and J by 0 bases, and 11 bases separated the two germline ends. CDR1 is MGHRA and CDR2 is YSYEKL in the germline V gene. The CDR3 runs 14 residues. The CDR3 DNA reads as TGCGCCAGCAGTGGTCCCCTATTGAACACTGAAGCTTTCTTT. Its translation is CASSGPLLNTEAFF.

The chain recombines TRBV20-1 with TRBJ1-1; the D gene is possibly TRBD1 (6 bases). V lost 5 bases to trimming and J lost 10 bases, with 11 bases between them. The CDR3 is 10 residues long. Per the germline V gene, CDR1 is DFQATT and CDR2 is SNEGSKA (reference sequence). The CDR3 spells CSALSRGAFF. The CDR3 DNA sequence: TGCAGTGCTTTGAGCAGGGGAGCTTTCTTT.

This clone showed up just once. This sequence joins TRBV6-1 and TRBJ2-5; the D gene is possibly TRBD1 (6 bases). Between the trimmed V and J ends, which lost 4 bases and 1 base, there was a span of 19 bases. This CDR3 contains 17 residues. Germline CDR1 reads MNHNS; CDR2 reads SASEGT. CDR3 nucleotides: TGTGCCAGCAGTGCCCCCTTTCCACAGGGTCCCCAAGAGACCCAGTACTTC. It specifies CASSAPFPQGPQETQYF.

The chain combines TRBV5-4 with TRBJ2-3; D remains ambiguous. The CDR3 covers 14 residues. V shed 6 bases and J shed 0 bases, with 11 bases lying between them. CDR1 SGHNT and CDR2 YYREEE come from the germline V gene (reference sequence). CDR3 bases: TGTGCCAGCAATGGCAGATCTAGCACAGATACGCAGTATTTT. It specifies CASNGRSSTDTQYF.

This clone is a singleton in its sample. The genes are TRBV6-5 and TRBJ2-1; 8 bases are a match to TRBD2. CDR1 MNHEY and CDR2 SVGAGI come from the germline V gene. This CDR3 has 16 amino acids. Trimming removed 2 bases from V and 7 bases from J; junction bases left unmatched: 10. CDR3 DNA sequence: TGTGCCAGCAGTTACAGTACGAGACTAGCGAAGAATGAGCAGTTCTTC. As protein: CASSYSTRLAKNEQFF.

The CDR3 spells CSVADLQGGYTF. CDR3 bases: TGCAGCGTTGCGGACTTACAGGGGGGCTACACCTTC. The chain recombines TRBV29-1 with TRBJ1-2; TRBD1 matches 7 bases. V shed 4 bases and J 8 bases; nucleotides not matched to a gene: 7. The CDR3 spans 12 residues. Germline CDR1 SQVTM, CDR2 ANQGSEA.

This clone was observed a single time. The chain recombines TRBV13 with TRBJ2-3; D is perhaps TRBD2 (6 bases). The CDR3 totals 14 residues. CDR1 is PRHDT, CDR2 FYEKMQ, per germline (reference sequence). V dropped 3 bases and J dropped 7 bases, with 14 bases sitting between them. In DNA form, the CDR3 reads TGTGCCAGCAGCTTCAGAGGAGGGAGGAATACGCAGTATTTT. Its translation is CASSFRGGRNTQYF.

V is TRBV5-4 and J is TRBJ2-1, with 12 bases identical to TRBD2. V lost 1 base to trimming and J lost 6 bases; unmatched junction nucleotides: 2. Germline V CDR1 and CDR2: SGHNT, YYREEE (reference sequence). CDR3 length: 15 amino acids. This CDR3 is CASSLTSGRSNEQFF. CDR3 sequence (DNA): TGTGCCAGCAGCTTGACTAGCGGGAGGAGCAATGAGCAGTTCTTC.

The chain has TRBV28 and TRBJ2-7; D possibly corresponds to TRBD1 (6 bases). The CDR3 loop spans 13 amino acids. V dropped 7 bases and J dropped 2 bases, with 12 bases sitting between them. Germline CDR1 MDHEN, CDR2 SYDVKM. CDR3 sequence reads: CASTHRAAYEQYF. CDR3 coding DNA: TGTGCCAGCACTCACAGGGCCGCCTACGAGCAGTACTTC.

The chain uses TRBV7-6 and TRBJ2-5; 8 positions agree with TRBD2. V gave up 2 bases and J gave up 2 bases; unmatched junction bases: 13. The CDR3 runs to 18 residues. Germline V lookup: CDR1 SGHVS, CDR2 FNYEAQ. CDR3 nucleotides: TGTGCCAGCAGCTTAAGGCCGGGGCAGCGGGAGATACAAGAGACCCAGTACTTC. This sequence encodes CASSLRPGQREIQETQYF.

The J gene is TRBJ1-3, the V gene TRBV4-1; 7 bases match TRBD1. Looked up from germline, CDR1 is MGHRA and CDR2 is YSYEKL. After removal of 3 bases from V and 2 bases from J, the junction contained 7 bases not matched to a gene. This CDR3 contains 16 residues. CDR3: CASSHADRAPGNTIYF. In DNA, the CDR3 is TGCGCCAGCAGCCACGCCGACAGGGCGCCTGGAAACACCATATATTTT.